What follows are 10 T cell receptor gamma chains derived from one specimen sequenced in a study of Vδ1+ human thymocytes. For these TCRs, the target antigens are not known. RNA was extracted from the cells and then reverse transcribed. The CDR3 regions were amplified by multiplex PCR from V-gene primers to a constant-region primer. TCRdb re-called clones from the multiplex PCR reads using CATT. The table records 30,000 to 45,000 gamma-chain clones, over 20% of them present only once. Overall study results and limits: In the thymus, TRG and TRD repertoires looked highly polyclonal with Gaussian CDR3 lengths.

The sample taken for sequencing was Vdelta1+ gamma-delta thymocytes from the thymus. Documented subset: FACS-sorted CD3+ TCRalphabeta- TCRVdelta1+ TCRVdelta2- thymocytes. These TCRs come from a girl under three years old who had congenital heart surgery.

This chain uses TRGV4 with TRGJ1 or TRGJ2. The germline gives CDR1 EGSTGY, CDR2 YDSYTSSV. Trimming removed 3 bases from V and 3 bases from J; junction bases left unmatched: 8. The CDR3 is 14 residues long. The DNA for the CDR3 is TGTGCCACCTGGGATTCCTTGTTTTATTATAAGAAACTCTTT. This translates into CATWDSLFYYKKLF.

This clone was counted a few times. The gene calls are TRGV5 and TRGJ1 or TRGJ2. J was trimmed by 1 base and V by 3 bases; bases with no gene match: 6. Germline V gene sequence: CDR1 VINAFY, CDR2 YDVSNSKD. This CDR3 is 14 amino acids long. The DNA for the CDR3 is TGTGCCACCTGGGACGGGCTCAATTATTATAAGAAACTCTTT. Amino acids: CATWDGLNYYKKLF.

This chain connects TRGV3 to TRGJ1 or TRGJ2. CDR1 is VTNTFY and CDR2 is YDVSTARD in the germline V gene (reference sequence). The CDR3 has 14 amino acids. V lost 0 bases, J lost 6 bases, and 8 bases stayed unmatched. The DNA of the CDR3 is TGTGCCACCTGGGACAGGCAAGGAGCTTATAAGAAACTCTTT. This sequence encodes CATWDRQGAYKKLF.

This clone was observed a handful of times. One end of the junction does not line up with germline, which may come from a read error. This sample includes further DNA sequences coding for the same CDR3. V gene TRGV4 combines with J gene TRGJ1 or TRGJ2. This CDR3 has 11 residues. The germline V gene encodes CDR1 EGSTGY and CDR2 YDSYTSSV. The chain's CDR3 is CATWDGPQKLF. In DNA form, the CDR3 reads TGTGCCACCTGGGATGGGCCTCAGAAGCTCTTT.

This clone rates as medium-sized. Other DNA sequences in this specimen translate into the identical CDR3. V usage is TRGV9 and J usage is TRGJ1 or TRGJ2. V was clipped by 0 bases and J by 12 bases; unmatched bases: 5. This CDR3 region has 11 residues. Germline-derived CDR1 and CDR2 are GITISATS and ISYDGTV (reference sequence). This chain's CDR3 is CALWEVLGKLF. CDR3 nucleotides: TGTGCCTTGTGGGAGGTGCTGGGGAAACTCTTT.

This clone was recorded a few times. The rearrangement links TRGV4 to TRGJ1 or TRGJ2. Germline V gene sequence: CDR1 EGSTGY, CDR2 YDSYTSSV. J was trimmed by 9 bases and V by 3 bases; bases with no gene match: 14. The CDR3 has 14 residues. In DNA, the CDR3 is TGTGCCACCTGGGATCCCGAAGCAAGGGGTAAGAAACTCTTT. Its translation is CATWDPEARGKKLF.

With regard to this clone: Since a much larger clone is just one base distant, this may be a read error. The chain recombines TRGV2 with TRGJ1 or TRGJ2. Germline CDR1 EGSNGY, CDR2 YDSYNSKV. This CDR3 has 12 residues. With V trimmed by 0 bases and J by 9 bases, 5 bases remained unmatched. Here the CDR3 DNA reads TGTGCCACCTGGGACGGGCTCTGTAAGAAACTCTTT. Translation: CATWDGLCKKLF.

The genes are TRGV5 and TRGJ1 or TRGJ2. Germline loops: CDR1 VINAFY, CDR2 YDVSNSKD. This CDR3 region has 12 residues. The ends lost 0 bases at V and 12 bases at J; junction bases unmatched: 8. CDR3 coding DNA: TGTGCCACCTGGGACAGGCGAGAAGCGAAACTCTTT. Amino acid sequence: CATWDRREAKLF.

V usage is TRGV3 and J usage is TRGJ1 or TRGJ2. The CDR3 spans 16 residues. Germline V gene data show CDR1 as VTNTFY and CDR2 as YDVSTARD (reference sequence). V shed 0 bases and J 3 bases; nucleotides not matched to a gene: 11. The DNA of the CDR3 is TGTGCCACCTGGGACAGGCTGGTGGGGATTTATTATAAGAAACTCTTT. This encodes CATWDRLVGIYYKKLF.

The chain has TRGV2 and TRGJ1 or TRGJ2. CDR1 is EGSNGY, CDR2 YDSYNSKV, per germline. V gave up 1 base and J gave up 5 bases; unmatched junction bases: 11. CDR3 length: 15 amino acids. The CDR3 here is CATWDGQGCDYKKLF. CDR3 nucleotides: TGTGCCACCTGGGACGGTCAAGGATGTGATTATAAGAAACTCTTT.